This TCR beta chain is drawn from a study of T cells after yellow fever vaccination. MiXCR, run by TCRdb on the 5' RACE reads, gives a single entry per CDR3 protein. The table lists more than 300,000 distinct CDR3 sequences, around 4.3% of them singletons. This CDR3 is built from 14 residues. V lost 6 bases and J 3 bases, leaving 11 bases between the germline ends. Germline assignment: CDR1 SGHVS and CDR2 FNYEAQ. This sequence was found in a man aged 18-30 years who received the YFV17D yellow fever vaccine. V is TRBV7-6 and J is TRBJ2-2, with D perhaps given as TRBD1 or TRBD2 (7 bases each). The sequencing here drew on PBMCs, taken 15 days after the yellow fever booster vaccination. The CDR3 reads CASRPGGDTGELFF. The CDR3 coding sequence is TGTGCCAGCAGACCAGGGGGGGACACCGGGGAGCTGTTTTTT.